This T cell receptor (beta chain) was recorded in a study of blood T cell repertoires in COVID-19 (dated by TCRdb to 2020 to 2022). General notes on the study: Samples from collaborators originated in the United States, Italy and Spain and spanned both the acute and convalescent phases of COVID-19. HLA class I and class II types, where available, came from metadata supplied by the sample provider rather than from assay-based typing. The samples were drawn from two sources: the first 160 participants of the ongoing ImmuneRACE study, and some 1,300 subjects contributed by 6 global collaborators. The prospective study material was composed of cDNA or gDNA derived from T cells, B-cell-depleted T cells, or PBMCs. Sample metadata almost always included a de-identified subject ID, COVID-19 status, age in years and sex. The repertoires were released in a freely available public database intended as a resource for research on the immune response to SARS-CoV-2. Deeply sampled blood TCRbeta repertoires from subjects exposed to, actively infected with, or recovered from COVID-19 were included in the dataset. Study-wide conclusions, independent of this receptor: The quantity of clinical and demographic metadata differed by source and by participant and was supplied without curation.

TCRbeta CDR3 regions were amplified from genomic DNA using the immunoSEQ Assay, a bias-controlled multiplex PCR. As for how the authors treated the data: The number of nucleated cells in each sample was estimated by amplification of reference gene primers within the assay. Sequence reads were collapsed and filtered to measure the absolute abundance of every unique TCRbeta CDR3 rearrangement. Productive Simpson clonality was computed per sample as the square root of Simpson's diversity index over productive rearrangements. TCRdb obtained this table from immuneACCESS and retained in-frame rearrangements with V and J assigned. These tables miss some clones; where compared with another copy, unresolved V genes account for less than half of the shortfall, and the remainder is unexplained. V, J and clone size are taken as reported in that table, and D and trimming were inferred from the DNA itself. Within this sample are over 200,000 clones, with about nine tenths of them counted one time only. The ten top clones hold 2.7% of the sample.

Comments on this clone: This clone's antigen is unknown. No much larger clonotype is one base removed from it; base qualities were not supplied.

V is clipped by 7 bases and J by 0 bases, and the sequence between their germline boundaries is 8 bases long. From a lookup of the germline V gene, CDR1 and CDR2 are SGDLS and YYNGEE. The CDR3 numbers 13 residues from cysteine through phenylalanine. Only CDR3 DNA is held: 39 bases, read in frame from base 1. The collaborating institutions used their own protocols to collect whole blood in K2EDTA tubes. For TCRbeta analysis, collaborators shipped samples as frozen whole blood, isolated PBMCs, or DNA extracted from either of those sample types. The sequence is built from TRBV9 and TRBJ1-5; the D gene cannot be named for sure. The sample comprised peripheral blood. The source of this sequence is a woman aged 55 to 70 with acute or convalescent COVID-19. Here the CDR3 is given as CASGGDSNQPQHF. The sequenced DNA is TGTGCCAGCGGCGGAGATAGCAATCAGCCCCAGCATTTT.